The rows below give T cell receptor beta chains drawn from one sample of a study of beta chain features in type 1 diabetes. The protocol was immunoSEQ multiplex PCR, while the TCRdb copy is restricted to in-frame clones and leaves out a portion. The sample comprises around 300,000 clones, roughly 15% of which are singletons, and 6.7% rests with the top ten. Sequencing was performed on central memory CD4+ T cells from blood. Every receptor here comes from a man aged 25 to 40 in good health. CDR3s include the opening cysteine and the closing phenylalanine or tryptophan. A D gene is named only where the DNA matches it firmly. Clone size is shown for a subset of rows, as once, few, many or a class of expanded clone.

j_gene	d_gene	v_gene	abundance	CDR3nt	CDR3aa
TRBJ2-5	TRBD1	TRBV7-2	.	TGTGCCAGCAGCTCGTACAGGGGGGAGACCCAGTACTTC	CASSSYRGETQYF
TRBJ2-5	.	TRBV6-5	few	TGTGCCAGCAGTACCGGGACTTGGGTCGAGACCCAGTACTTC	CASSTGTWVETQYF
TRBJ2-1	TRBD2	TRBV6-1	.	TGTGCCAGCAGTGCACCGGGACTAGGGCGTCCCAATGAGCAGTTCTTC	CASSAPGLGRPNEQFF
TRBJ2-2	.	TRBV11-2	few	TGTGCCAGCAGACTCTCCGGGGAGCTGTTTTTT	CASRLSGELFF
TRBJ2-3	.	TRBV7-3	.	TGTGCCAGCAGCTTATTCCCAGATACGCAGTATTTT	CASSLFPDTQYF
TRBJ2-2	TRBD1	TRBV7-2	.	TGTGCCAGCAGCTTAGATCGGAACAGGGGGGCGACCGGGGAGCTGTTTTTT	CASSLDRNRGATGELFF
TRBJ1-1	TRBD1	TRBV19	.	TGTGCCAGTAGTAGGGACAGGTTGACCGAAGCTTTCTTT	CASSRDRLTEAFF
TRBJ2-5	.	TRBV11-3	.	TGTGCCAGCAGCTTAAATGGGCAAGAGACCCAGTACTTC	CASSLNGQETQYF
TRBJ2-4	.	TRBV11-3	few	TGTGCCAGCAGCTCGCCGGGGCAGGGAGAAAACATTCAGTACTTC	CASSSPGQGENIQYF
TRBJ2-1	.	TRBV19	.	TGTGCCAGTAGTATAACGGTAAGGCTCCGGAGCTCCTACAATGAGCAGTTCTTC	CASSITVRLRSSYNEQFF
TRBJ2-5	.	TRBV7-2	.	TGTGCCAGCACCCAAACCGGCATTGGGGGAGAGACCCAGTACTTC	CASTQTGIGGETQYF
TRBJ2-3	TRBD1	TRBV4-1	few	TGCGCCAGCAGCCAAGGCAGGACAGGATACACAGATACGCAGTATTTT	CASSQGRTGYTDTQYF
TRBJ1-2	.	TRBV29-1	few	TGCAGCGTTGGTGGGGGTAACTATGGCTACACCTTC	CSVGGGNYGYTF
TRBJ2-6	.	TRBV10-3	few	TGTGCCATCAATTCGGGGATGAGGGGGGCCAACGTCCTGACTTTC	CAINSGMRGANVLTF
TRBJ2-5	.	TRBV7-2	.	TGTGCCAGCAGCTCTGCTGGAATAACAGCGATGGGAGAGACCCAGTACTTC	CASSSAGITAMGETQYF
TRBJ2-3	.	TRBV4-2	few	TGTGCCAGCAGCCTTCGCGCTAGCGGCACAGATACGCAGTATTTT	CASSLRASGTDTQYF
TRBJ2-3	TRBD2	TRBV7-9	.	TGTGCCAGCAGCTCCTCCCGGGGGGGGATTGTAGATACGCAGTATTTT	CASSSSRGGIVDTQYF
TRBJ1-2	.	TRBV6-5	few	TGTGCCAGCACCGCCCTAGAGGGGGAATATGGCTACACCTTC	CASTALEGEYGYTF
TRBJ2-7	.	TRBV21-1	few	TGTGCCAGCAGCAGGGTGGGCGGGGGGCCCCCAAACTACGAGCAGTACTTC	CASSRVGGGPPNYEQYF
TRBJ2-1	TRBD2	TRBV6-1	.	TGTGCCAGCAGGGAACTAGCGGCGACCTACAATGAGCAGTTCTTC	CASRELAATYNEQFF
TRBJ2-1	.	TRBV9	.	TGTGCCAGCAGCGTAGACGGCTACTCCTACAATGAGCAGTTCTTC	CASSVDGYSYNEQFF
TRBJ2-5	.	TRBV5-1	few	TGCGCCAGCAGCTTGGGTCCAGGGCAAGAGACCCAGTACTTC	CASSLGPGQETQYF
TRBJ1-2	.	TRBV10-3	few	TGTGCCATCAGTGACCCTCGGGGGGCGCTTAACTATGGCTACACCTTC	CAISDPRGALNYGYTF
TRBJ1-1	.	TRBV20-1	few	TGCAGTGCTAGCTGGAGGACTGAAGCTTTCTTT	CSASWRTEAFF
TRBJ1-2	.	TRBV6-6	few	TGTGCCAGCAGCCTCCGGGACCTTGGCTACACCTTC	CASSLRDLGYTF
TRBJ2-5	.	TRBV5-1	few	TGCGCCAGCAGCACCTCGATGGCCCGGGAGACCCAGTACTTC	CASSTSMARETQYF
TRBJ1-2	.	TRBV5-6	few	TGTGCCAGCAGCTTACGGTATGGCTACACCTTC	CASSLRYGYTF
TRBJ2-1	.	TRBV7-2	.	TGTGCCAGCAGCAGCCAAGGGGGGCCTGACGAGCAGTTCTTC	CASSSQGGPDEQFF
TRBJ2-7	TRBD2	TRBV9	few	TGTGCCAGCAGCGCCTCAGCGGGGGGGCCGCCCTACGAGCAGTACTTC	CASSASAGGPPYEQYF
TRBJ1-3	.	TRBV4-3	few	TGCGCCAGCAGCCAAGACACAAGCAACTCTGGAAACACCATATATTTT	CASSQDTSNSGNTIYF
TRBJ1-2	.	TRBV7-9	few	TGTGCCAGCACCATAGCTTATGGCTACACCTTC	CASTIAYGYTF
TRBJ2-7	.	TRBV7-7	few	TGTGCCAGCAGCTATAGTCTCGACCCCTCCAACGAGCAGTACTTC	CASSYSLDPSNEQYF
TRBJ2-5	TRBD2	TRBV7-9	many	TGTGCCAGCAGCTTAGGTAGCGGGGCCCAAGAGACCCAGTACTTC	CASSLGSGAQETQYF
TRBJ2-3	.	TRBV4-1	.	TGTGCCAGCAGCCAAGGATCAGGATTCACAGATACGCAGTATTTT	CASSQGSGFTDTQYF
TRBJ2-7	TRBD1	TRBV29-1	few	TGCAGCGTAACCCAGGGGGTAGGAGGCGAGCAGTACTTC	CSVTQGVGGEQYF
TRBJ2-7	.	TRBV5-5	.	TGTGCCAGCAGCTTGGGATTTAGTAACGAGCAGTACTTC	CASSLGFSNEQYF
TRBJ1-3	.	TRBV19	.	TGTGCCAGTAGACTTGACACTTACTCTGGAAACACCATATATTTT	CASRLDTYSGNTIYF
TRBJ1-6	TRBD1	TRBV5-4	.	TGTGCCAGCAGCTCCGGAGACAGGGGTCATTCACCCCTCCACTTT	CASSSGDRGHSPLHF
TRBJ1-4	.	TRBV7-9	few	TGTGCCAGCAGCTCGGCCCTATCAACTAATGAAAAACTGTTTTTT	CASSSALSTNEKLFF
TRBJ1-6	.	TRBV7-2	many	TGTGCCAGCAGCTTGCGACGGGATAATTCACCCCTCCACTTT	CASSLRRDNSPLHF
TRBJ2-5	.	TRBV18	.	TGTGCCAGCTCCCCCCAGCGAGAGACCCAGTACTTC	CASSPQRETQYF
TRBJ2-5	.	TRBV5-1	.	TGCGCCAGCAGCTTGGACACAGGTCCCCAAGAGACCCAGTACTTC	CASSLDTGPQETQYF
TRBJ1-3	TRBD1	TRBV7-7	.	TGTGCTAGCAGCCTGGACAGGGGGCCTGGAAACACCATATATTTT	CASSLDRGPGNTIYF
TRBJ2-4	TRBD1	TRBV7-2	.	TGTGCCAGCAGCTTATCGGGATTGTGGACAGGGCTACCTTTAGAGTACTTC	CASSLSGLWTGLPLEYF
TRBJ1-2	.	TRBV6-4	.	TGTGCCAGCAGTGGCAGGGACGGTTGGAACTATGGCTACACCTTC	CASSGRDGWNYGYTF
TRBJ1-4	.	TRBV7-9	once	TGTGCTGAAGACCCCGGGATGGAAAAACTGTTTTTT	CAEDPGMEKLFF
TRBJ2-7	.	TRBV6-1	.	TGTGCCAGCAGTGACCAAGCCGGGACCACCTGGTCCTACGAGCAGTACTTC	CASSDQAGTTWSYEQYF
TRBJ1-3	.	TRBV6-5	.	TGTGCCAGCAGACAGGCGGCCACCATATATTTT	CASRQAATIYF
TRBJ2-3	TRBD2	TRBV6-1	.	TGTGCCAGCAGTACTAGCGGAGTCCCGGGAGATACGCAGTATTTT	CASSTSGVPGDTQYF
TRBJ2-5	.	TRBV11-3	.	TGTGCCAGCAGCCCGTTTAACCAAGAGACCCAGTACTTC	CASSPFNQETQYF
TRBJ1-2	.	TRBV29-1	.	TGCAGCGTCTCAAACTATGGCTACACCTTC	CSVSNYGYTF
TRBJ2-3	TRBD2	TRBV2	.	TGTGCCAGCAATCGTCGTGGGCGGGGGAACACAGATACGCAGTATTTT	CASNRRGRGNTDTQYF